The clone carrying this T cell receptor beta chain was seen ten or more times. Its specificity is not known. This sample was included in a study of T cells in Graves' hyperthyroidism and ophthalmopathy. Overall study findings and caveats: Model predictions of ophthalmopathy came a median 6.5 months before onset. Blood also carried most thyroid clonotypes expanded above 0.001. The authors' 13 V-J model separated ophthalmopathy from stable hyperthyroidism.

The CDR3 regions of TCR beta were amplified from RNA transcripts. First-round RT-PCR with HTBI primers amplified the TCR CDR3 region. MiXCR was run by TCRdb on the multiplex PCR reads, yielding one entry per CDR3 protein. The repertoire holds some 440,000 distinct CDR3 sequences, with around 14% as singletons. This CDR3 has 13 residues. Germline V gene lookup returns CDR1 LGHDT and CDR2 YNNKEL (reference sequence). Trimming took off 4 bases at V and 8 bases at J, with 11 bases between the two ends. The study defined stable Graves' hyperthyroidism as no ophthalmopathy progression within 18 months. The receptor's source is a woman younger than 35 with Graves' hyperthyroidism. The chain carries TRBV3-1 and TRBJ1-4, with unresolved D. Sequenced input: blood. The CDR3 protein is CASSRLDAEKLFF. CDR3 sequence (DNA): TGTGCCAGCAGCCGCCTGGACGCCGAAAAACTGTTTTTT. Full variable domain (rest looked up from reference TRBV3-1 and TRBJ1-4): DTAVSQTPKYLVTQMGNDKSIKCEQNLGHDTMYWYKQDSKKFLKIMFSYNNKELIINETVPNRFSPKSPDKAHLNLHINSLELGDSAVYFCASSRLDAEKLFFGSGTQLSVL.